A selection of T cell receptor beta chains follows, all from one sample in a study of cytomegalovirus exposure and HLA in healthy donors. This table comes from immunoSEQ multiplex PCR, and its TCRdb copy is limited to in-frame clones, with some not included. The table shows around 150,000 clones, with over 80% occurring only once. The sample was PBMCs. The receptors were sampled from a woman aged 18-29 years in good health and CMV-seronegative. Both conserved end residues are part of each CDR3. A D gene is named only where the DNA matches it firmly. Expanded clones get a size class; other rows say once, few or many, or leave the size out.

TRBV30	.	TRBJ1-5	.	CACRDKRSNQPQHF	TGTGCCTGTCGCGATAAGAGGAGCAATCAGCCCCAGCATTTT
TRBV7-7	.	TRBJ2-5	TRBD2	CASSLGRVVSGGAGTQYF	TGTGCCAGCAGCTTGGGTCGAGTGGTGAGCGGGGGGGCCGGGACCCAGTACTTC
TRBV6-4	.	TRBJ2-3	TRBD2	CASSHSGGSTDTQYF	TGTGCCAGCAGTCATAGCGGGGGAAGCACAGATACGCAGTATTTT
TRBV7-7	.	TRBJ1-6	.	CASSLVSPRQKSSYNSPLHF	TGTGCCAGCAGCTTAGTTTCCCCAAGACAGAAGAGCTCCTATAATTCACCCCTCCACTTT
TRBV7-9	.	TRBJ2-5	TRBD1	CASSPYRGQETQYF	TGTGCCAGCAGCCCCTACAGGGGGCAAGAGACCCAGTACTTC
TRBV29-1	.	TRBJ2-7	.	CSVGWTASSYEQYF	TGCAGCGTGGGGTGGACTGCTAGCTCCTACGAGCAGTACTTC
TRBV6-1	.	TRBJ2-2	TRBD2	CASRGTINTGELFF	TGTGCCAGCAGGGGGACTATTAACACCGGGGAGCTGTTTTTT
TRBV6-5	few	TRBJ2-5	TRBD2	CASSLAGGGETQYF	TGTGCCAGCAGCCTAGCGGGGGGCGGAGAGACCCAGTACTTC
TRBV5-1	.	TRBJ2-2	.	CASSLAAGGPTGELFF	TGCGCCAGCAGCTTGGCCGCCGGCGGGCCCACCGGGGAGCTGTTTTTT
TRBV2	.	TRBJ2-1	TRBD2	CASSEAPSGVGEQFF	TGTGCCAGCAGTGAAGCCCCTAGCGGGGTGGGTGAGCAGTTCTTC
TRBV7-6	.	TRBJ2-7	TRBD1	CASSADRVQYF	TGTGCCAGCAGCGCCGACAGGGTGCAGTACTTC
TRBV28	.	TRBJ1-5	.	CASSFEQGGQPQHF	TGTGCCAGCAGTTTCGAGCAGGGAGGTCAGCCCCAGCATTTT
TRBV29-1	.	TRBJ1-2	.	CSVFDQGYGYTF	TGCAGCGTTTTTGATCAGGGTTATGGCTACACCTTC
TRBV10-3	once	TRBJ2-7	.	CAISDPGDFHEQYF	TGTGCCATCAGTGACCCCGGGGATTTCCACGAGCAGTACTTC
TRBV7-6	.	TRBJ2-2	.	CASSPSETGMNTRELFF	TGTGCCAGCAGCCCCAGCGAGACAGGAATGAACACCAGGGAGCTGTTTTTT
TRBV10-3	.	TRBJ1-5	TRBD1	CAISPVGQQNQPQHF	TGTGCCATCAGCCCCGTGGGACAGCAAAATCAGCCCCAGCATTTT